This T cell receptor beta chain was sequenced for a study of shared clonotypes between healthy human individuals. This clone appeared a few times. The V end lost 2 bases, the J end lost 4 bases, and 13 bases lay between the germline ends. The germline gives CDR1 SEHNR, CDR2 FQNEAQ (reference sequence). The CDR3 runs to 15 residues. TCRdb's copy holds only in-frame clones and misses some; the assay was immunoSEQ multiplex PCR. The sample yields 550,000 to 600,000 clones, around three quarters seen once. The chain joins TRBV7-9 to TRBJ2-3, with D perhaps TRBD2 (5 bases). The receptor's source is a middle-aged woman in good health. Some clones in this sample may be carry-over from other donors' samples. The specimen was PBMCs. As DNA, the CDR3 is TGTGCCAGCAGCTTATATAGCTATAGCGCAGATACGCAGTATTTT. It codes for CASSLYSYSADTQYF.